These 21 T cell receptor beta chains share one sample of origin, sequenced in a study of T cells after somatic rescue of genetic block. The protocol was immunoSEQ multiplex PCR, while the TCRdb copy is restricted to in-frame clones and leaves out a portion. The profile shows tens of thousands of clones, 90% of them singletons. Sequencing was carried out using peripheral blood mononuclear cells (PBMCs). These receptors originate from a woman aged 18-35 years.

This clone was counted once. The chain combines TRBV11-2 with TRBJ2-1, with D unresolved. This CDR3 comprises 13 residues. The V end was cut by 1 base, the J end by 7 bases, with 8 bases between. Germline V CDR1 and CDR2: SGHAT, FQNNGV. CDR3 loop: CASSLGGKNEQFF. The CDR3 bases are TGTGCCAGCAGCTTAGGGGGTAAGAATGAGCAGTTCTTC.

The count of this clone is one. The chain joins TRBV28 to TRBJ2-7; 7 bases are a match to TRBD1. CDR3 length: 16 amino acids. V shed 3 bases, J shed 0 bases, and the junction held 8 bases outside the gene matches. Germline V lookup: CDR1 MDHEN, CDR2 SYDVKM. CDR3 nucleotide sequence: TGTGCCAGCAGTTTCTACCAAGACAGGGTCTCCTACGAGCAGTACTTC. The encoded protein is CASSFYQDRVSYEQYF.

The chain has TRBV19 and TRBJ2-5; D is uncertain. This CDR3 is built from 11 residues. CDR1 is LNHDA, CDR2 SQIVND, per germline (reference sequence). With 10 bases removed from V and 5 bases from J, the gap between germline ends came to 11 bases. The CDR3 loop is CATRQQETQYF. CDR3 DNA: TGTGCCACAAGACAACAGGAGACCCAGTACTTC.

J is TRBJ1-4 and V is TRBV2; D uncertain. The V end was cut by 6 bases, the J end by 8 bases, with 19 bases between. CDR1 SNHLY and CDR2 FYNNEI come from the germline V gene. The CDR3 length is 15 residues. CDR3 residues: CASSPNSGMVEKLFF. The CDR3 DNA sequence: TGTGCCAGCAGCCCGAACTCGGGGATGGTCGAAAAACTGTTTTTT.

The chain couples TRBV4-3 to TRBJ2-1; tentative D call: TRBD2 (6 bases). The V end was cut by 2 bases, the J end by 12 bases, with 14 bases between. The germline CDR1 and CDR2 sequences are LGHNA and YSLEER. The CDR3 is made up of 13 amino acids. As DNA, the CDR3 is TGCGCCAGCAGCCAATCCCCAGGGAGGTGGCAGTTCTTC. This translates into CASSQSPGRWQFF.

The CDR3 DNA reads as TGTGCCATCAGTGGTAACGTAGTCAGCTCCTACAATGAGCAGTTCTTC. Its translation: CAISGNVVSSYNEQFF. The V call is TRBV10-3, the J call TRBJ2-1; D is unclear. The germline CDR1 and CDR2 sequences are ENHRY and SYGVKD. V gave up 4 bases and J gave up 0 bases, with 13 bases separating them. The CDR3 spans 16 residues.

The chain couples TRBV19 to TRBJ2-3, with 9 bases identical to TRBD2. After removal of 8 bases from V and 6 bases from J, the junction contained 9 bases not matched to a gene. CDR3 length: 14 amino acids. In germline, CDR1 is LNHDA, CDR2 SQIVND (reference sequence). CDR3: CASSTSGPPDTQYF. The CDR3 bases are TGTGCCAGTTCGACTAGCGGACCTCCGGATACGCAGTATTTT.

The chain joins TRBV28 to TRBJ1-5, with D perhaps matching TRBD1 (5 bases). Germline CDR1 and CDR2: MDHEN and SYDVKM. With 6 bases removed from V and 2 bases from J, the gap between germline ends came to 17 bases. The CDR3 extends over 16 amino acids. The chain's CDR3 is CASSLPRGTGNQPQHF. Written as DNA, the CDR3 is TGTGCCAGCAGCCTCCCCCGGGGGACGGGCAATCAGCCCCAGCATTTT.

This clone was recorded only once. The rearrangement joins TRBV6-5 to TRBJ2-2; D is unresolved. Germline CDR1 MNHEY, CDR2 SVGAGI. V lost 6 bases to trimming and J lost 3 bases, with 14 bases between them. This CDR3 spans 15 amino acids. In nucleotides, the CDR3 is TGTGCCAGCAGCCTATACCCTTTCGACACCGGGGAGCTGTTTTTT. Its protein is CASSLYPFDTGELFF.

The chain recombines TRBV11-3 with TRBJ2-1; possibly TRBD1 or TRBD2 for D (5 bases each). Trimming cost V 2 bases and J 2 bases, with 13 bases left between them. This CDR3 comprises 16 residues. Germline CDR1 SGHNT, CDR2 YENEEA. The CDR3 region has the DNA TGTGCCAGCAGCTTACAGGGTGTTAGCGCCTACAATGAGCAGTTCTTC. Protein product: CASSLQGVSAYNEQFF.

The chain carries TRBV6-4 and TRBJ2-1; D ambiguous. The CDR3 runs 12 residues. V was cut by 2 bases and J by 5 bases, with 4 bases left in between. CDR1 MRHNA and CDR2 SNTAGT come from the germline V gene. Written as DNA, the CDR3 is TGTGCCAGCAGTGACCTCAACAATGAGCAGTTCTTC. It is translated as CASSDLNNEQFF.

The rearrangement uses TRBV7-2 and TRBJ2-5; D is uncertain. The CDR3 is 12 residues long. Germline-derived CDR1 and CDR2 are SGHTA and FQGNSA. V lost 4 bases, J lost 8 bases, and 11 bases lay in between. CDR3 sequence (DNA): TGTGCCAGCAGCTCACCTGGGTTAACCCAGTACTTC. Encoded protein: CASSSPGLTQYF.

CDR3 coding DNA: TGCGCCAGCAGCTTGAATGGGGTCTACGAGCAGTACTTC. Protein: CASSLNGVYEQYF. The rearrangement links TRBV5-1 to TRBJ2-7; D ambiguous. The germline gives CDR1 SGHRS, CDR2 YFSETQ. Trimming removed 1 base at V and 3 bases at J, with 8 bases between. The CDR3 runs to 13 residues.

The CDR3 nucleotides are TGCGCCAGCAGCCCCGGGACAACTGGGGCCAACGTCCTGACTTTC. Its protein product is CASSPGTTGANVLTF. The chain is built from TRBV5-1 and TRBJ2-6, with D possibly matching TRBD1 (6 bases). Trimming took 4 bases from V and 2 from J, leaving 10 bases between them. CDR3 length equals 15 residues. The germline V gene has CDR1 SGHRS and CDR2 YFSETQ.

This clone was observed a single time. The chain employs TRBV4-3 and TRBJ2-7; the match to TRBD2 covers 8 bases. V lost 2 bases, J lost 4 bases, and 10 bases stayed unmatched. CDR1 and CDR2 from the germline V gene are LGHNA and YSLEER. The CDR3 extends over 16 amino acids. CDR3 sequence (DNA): TGCGCCAGCAGCCAAAGTCCGACGGGAGGGCATTACGAGCAGTACTTC. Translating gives CASSQSPTGGHYEQYF.

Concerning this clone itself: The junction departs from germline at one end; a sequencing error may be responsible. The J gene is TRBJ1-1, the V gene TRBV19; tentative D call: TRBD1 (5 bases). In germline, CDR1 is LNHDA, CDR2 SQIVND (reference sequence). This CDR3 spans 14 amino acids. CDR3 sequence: CASSVRGGSTEVFF. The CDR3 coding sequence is TGTGCCAGTAGTGTTCGGGGGGGTAGCACTGAAGTTTTCTTT.

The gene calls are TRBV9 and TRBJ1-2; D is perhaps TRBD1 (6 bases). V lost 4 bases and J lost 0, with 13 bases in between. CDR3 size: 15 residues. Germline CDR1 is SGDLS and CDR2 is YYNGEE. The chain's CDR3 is CASSIGTPSNYGYTF. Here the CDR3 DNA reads TGTGCCAGCAGCATAGGGACACCCTCTAACTATGGCTACACCTTC.

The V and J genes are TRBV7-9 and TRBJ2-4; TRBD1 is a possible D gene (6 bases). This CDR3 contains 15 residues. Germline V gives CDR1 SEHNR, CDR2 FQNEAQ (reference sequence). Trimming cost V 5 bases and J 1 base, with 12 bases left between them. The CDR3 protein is CASSHRTGAKNIQYF. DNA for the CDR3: TGTGCCAGCAGCCACAGAACAGGGGCCAAAAACATTCAGTACTTC.

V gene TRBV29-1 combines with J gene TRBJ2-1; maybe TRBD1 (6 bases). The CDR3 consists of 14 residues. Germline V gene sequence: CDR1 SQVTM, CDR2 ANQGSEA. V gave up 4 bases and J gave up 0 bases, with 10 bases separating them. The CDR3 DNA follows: TGCAGCGTTGGAGGGGGAAGCTCCTACAATGAGCAGTTCTTC. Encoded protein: CSVGGGSSYNEQFF.

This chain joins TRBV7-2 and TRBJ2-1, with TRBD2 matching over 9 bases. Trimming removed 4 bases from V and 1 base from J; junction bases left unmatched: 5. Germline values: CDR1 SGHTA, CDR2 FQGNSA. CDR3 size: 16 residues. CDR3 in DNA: TGTGCCAGCAGCTCCGGACTAGCGCCGTCCTACAATGAGCAGTTCTTC. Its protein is CASSSGLAPSYNEQFF.

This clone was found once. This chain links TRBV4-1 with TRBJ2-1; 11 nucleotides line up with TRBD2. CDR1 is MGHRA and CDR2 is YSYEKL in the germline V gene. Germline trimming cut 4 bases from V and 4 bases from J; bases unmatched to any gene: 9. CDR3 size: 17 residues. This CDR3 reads CASSPWGLADIYNEQFF. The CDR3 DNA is TGCGCCAGCAGCCCCTGGGGACTAGCGGACATATACAATGAGCAGTTCTTC.